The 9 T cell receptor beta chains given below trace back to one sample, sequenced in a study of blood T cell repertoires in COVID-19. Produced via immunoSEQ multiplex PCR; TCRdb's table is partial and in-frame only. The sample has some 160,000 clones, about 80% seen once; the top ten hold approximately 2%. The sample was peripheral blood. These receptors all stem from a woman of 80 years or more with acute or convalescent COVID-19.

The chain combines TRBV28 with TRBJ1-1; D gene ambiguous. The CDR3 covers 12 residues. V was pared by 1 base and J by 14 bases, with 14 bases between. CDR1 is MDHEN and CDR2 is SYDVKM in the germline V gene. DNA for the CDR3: TGTGCCAGCAGTTTATTTGAGGGCGGCTTATTCTTT. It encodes CASSLFEGGLFF.

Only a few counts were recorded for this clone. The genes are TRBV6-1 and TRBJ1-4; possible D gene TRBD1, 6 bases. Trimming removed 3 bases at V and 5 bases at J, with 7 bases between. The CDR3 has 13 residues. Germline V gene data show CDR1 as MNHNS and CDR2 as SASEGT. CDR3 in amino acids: CASSDGQNEKLFF. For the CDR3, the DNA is TGTGCCAGCAGTGACGGACAGAATGAAAAACTGTTTTTT.

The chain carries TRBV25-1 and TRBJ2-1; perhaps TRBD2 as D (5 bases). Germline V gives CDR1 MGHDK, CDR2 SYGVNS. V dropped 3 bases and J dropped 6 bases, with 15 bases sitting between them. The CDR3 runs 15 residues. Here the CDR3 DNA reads TGTGCCAGCAGTGATACTCGGGATGGAAGCAATGAGCAGTTCTTC. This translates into CASSDTRDGSNEQFF.

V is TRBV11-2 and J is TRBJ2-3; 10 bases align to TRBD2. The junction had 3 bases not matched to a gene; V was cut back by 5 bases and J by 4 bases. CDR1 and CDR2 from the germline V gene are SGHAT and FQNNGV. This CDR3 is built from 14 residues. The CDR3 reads CASSLSGRADTQYF. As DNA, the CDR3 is TGTGCCAGCAGCCTAAGCGGGAGGGCAGATACGCAGTATTTT.

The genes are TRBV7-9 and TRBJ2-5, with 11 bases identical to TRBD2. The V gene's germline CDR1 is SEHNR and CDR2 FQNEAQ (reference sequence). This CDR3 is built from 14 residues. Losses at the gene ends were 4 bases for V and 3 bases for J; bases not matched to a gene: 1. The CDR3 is CASSWGLAEETQYF. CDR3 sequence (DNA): TGTGCCAGCAGCTGGGGACTAGCGGAAGAGACCCAGTACTTC.

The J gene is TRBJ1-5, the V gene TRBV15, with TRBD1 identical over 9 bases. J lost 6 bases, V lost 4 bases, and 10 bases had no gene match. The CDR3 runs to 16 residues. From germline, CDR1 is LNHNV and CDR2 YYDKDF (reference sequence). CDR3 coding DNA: TGTGCCACCAGCAACGGACCGACAGGGGGTGCTCAGCCCCAGCATTTT. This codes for CATSNGPTGGAQPQHF.

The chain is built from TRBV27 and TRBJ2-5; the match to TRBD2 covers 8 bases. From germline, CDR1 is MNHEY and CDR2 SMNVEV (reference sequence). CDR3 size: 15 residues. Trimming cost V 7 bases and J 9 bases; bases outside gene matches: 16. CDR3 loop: CASKTGGGRSGSQYF. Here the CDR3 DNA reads TGTGCCAGCAAGACAGGCGGGGGGCGAAGTGGGTCCCAGTACTTC.

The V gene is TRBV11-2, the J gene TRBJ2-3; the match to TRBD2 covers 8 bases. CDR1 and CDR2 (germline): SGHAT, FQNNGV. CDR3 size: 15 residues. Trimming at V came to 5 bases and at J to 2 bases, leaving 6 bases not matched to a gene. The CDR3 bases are TGTGCCAGCAGCCCTTTAGCGGGGCACACAGATACGCAGTATTTT. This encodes CASSPLAGHTDTQYF.

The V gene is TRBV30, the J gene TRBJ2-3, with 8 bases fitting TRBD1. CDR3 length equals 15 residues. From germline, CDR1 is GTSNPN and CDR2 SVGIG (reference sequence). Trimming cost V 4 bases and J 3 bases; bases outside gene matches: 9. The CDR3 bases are TGTGCCTGGAAGGCAGGGGGCGCCGAGACAGATACGCAGTATTTT. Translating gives CAWKAGGAETDTQYF.